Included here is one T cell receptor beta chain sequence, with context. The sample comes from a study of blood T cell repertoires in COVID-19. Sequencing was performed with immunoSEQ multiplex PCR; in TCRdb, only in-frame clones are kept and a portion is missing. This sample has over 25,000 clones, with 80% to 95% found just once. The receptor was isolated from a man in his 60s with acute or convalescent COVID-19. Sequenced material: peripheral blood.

The CDR3 nucleotides read TGTGCCAGCAGTTTGTGGGGGGGATCGTTAAACTATGGCTACACCTTC. Translating gives CASSLWGGSLNYGYTF. The rearrangement joins TRBV27 to TRBJ1-2; the D gene is possibly TRBD1 (5 bases). Germline V gene sequence: CDR1 MNHEY, CDR2 SMNVEV (reference sequence). The length of the CDR3 is 16 residues. V shed 3 bases and J shed 2 bases, with 16 bases lying between them.